This T cell receptor (beta chain) was recovered during a study of T cell responses to AZD1222 COVID-19 vaccine. Germline CDR1 reads SEHNR; CDR2 reads FQNEAQ (reference sequence). The V segment lost 0 bases and the J segment 4 bases; nucleotides outside the gene matches: 4. CDR3 length: 15 amino acids. The method was immunoSEQ multiplex PCR; TCRdb's version includes in-frame clones alone and lacks a portion of them. The data show 170,000 or so clones, over 75% seen once. This clone occurred once. Sequences were derived from peripheral blood, sampled on day 0 of AZD1222 vaccination. The rearrangement uses TRBV7-9 and TRBJ2-7; 9 positions agree with TRBD1. This clonotype originated in an adult in good health. The CDR3, as DNA: TGTGCCAGCAGCTTAGCGGACGACAGGGGGTACGAGCAGTACTTC. Translated: CASSLADDRGYEQYF.